Below, 5 T cell receptor beta chains from the same sample are listed, as sequenced in a study of beta chain features in type 1 diabetes. All of the isolated RNA was reverse transcribed, so expressed TCRB transcripts were sequenced. Repertoires were generated with immunoSEQ multiplex PCR, while TCRdb's copy carries only in-frame clones and drops some. Of roughly 180,000 clones listed, about 12% are singletons. The sample taken for sequencing was central memory CD4+ T cells from blood. The receptor set was obtained from a woman between 18 and 30 years old in good health.

This chain joins TRBV9 and TRBJ2-1; TRBD2 aligns across 11 bases. The CDR3 runs 16 residues. Germline trimming cut 0 bases from V and 7 bases from J; bases unmatched to any gene: 6. Germline lookup yields CDR1 SGDLS and CDR2 YYNGEE. CDR3 in DNA: TGTGCCAGCAGCGTAGCTACTAGCGGGAGAGGTAATGAGCAGTTCTTC. Residues: CASSVATSGRGNEQFF.

This clone was counted a few times. This chain links TRBV19 with TRBJ1-5; the D gene is possibly TRBD1 (6 bases). CDR3 length equals 16 residues. The germline CDR1 and CDR2 sequences are LNHDA and SQIVND (reference sequence). With 6 bases removed from V and 1 base from J, the gap between germline ends came to 16 bases. Written as DNA, the CDR3 is TGTGCCAGTAGGCACCGGGGGGCGCAAAGCAATCAGCCCCAGCATTTT. Translating gives CASRHRGAQSNQPQHF.

This clone has only a few counts. The rearrangement uses TRBV14 and TRBJ1-2; possible D gene TRBD1, 6 bases. Looked up from germline, CDR1 is SGHDN and CDR2 is FVKESK. V lost 0 bases and J lost 3, with 11 bases in between. The CDR3 is made up of 15 amino acids. DNA of the CDR3: TGTGCCAGCAGCCAAGATATCCACAGGGACTATGGCTACACCTTC. Translation gives CASSQDIHRDYGYTF.

V gene TRBV10-3 combines with J gene TRBJ2-3; 10 nucleotides match TRBD2. Germline-derived CDR1 and CDR2 are ENHRY and SYGVKD. The CDR3 runs 14 residues. With 8 bases clipped from V and 4 bases from J, the junction kept 6 bases outside the gene matches. The DNA of the CDR3 is TGTGCCATCGGTCAGCGGGAGGGCGCAGATACGCAGTATTTT. Amino acid sequence: CAIGQREGADTQYF.

J is TRBJ1-1 and V is TRBV25-1; maybe TRBD1 (5 bases). V lost 3 bases and J 2 bases, leaving 13 bases between the germline ends. The CDR3 is 15 residues long. CDR1 and CDR2 from the germline V gene are MGHDK and SYGVNS. The CDR3 DNA sequence: TGTGCCAGCAGTGATACCCGACAGCCAAACACTGAAGCTTTCTTT. Encoded protein: CASSDTRQPNTEAFF.